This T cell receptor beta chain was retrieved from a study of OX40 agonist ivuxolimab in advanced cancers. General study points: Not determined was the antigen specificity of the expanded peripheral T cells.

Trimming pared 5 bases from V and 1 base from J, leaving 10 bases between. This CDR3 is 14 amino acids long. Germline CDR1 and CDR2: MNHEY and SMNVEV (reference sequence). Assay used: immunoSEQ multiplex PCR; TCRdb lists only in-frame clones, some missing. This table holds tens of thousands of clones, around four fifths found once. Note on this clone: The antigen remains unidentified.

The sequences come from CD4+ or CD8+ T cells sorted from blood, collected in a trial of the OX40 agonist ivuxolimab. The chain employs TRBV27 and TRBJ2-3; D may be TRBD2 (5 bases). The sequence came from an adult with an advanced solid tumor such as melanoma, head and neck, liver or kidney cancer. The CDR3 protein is CASSTRTGTDTQYF. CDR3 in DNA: TGTGCCAGCAGTACCCGGACTGGCACAGATACGCAGTATTTT.